These T cell receptor beta chains were read from a single sample in a study of T cell repertoires in ileal Crohn's disease. TCRdb's table, derived via immunoSEQ multiplex PCR, lists solely in-frame clones and lacks some. Here the sample spans about 18,000 clones, 76% being singletons. Sequences were obtained from ileal tissue. The receptors were sampled from an adult with Crohn's disease. CDR3s leave out the opening cysteine and the closing phenylalanine or tryptophan. Fields, in order: J gene, CDR3 length, V gene, CDR3 protein.

>TRBJ2-7|14|TRBV28
ASSHSYSGSTHEQY
>TRBJ1-1|12|TRBV5-6
ASSLGGRLTEAF
>TRBJ2-3|12|TRBV6-5
ASSYRPDTDTQY
>TRBJ1-5|13|TRBV19
ASLKIGTANQPQH
>TRBJ2-1|12|TRBV9
ASSVDTSANEQF
>TRBJ1-2|11|TRBV5-1
ASSLGEGSGYT
>TRBJ2-3|16|TRBV10-3
AISGKTSGEAGADTQY
>TRBJ1-1|13|TRBV18
ASSPLRGRESEAF
>TRBJ1-2|10|TRBV19
ASSKAGYGYT
>TRBJ2-1|15|TRBV14
ASSHRLAGGPDNEQF
>TRBJ2-7|13|TRBV27
ASSLGGTGPYEQY
>TRBJ1-5|16|TRBV5-4
ASSSGPGPGGSNQPQH
>TRBJ2-1|14|TRBV29-1
SVGGGLAGPYNEQF
>TRBJ2-1|13|TRBV4-1
ASSRQAGGYNEQF
>TRBJ1-5|11|TRBV6-1
ASSEVGNQPQH
>TRBJ1-5|14|TRBV5-5
ASSLVGGDSNQPQH
>TRBJ1-3|12|TRBV2
ASGDGHSGNTIY
>TRBJ2-1|10|TRBV27
ASSLLGNEQF
>TRBJ2-1|13|TRBV7-9
ASSFLASGGTEQF
>TRBJ1-2|11|TRBV19
ASNIGQSYGYT
>TRBJ1-3|16|TRBV18
ASSPRTPGAQGGNTIY
>TRBJ1-3|10|TRBV5-5
ASSRVGDTIY
>TRBJ2-3|12|TRBV5-1
ASSLDGDTDTQY
>TRBJ2-3|12|TRBV2
ASSPRTGTDTQY